The T cell receptor (beta chain) described here comes from a study of control samples from healthy donors and cancer patients. This CDR3 contains 15 residues. The ends were cut back, 4 bases at V and 5 bases at J, with 17 bases in the middle. Per the germline V gene, CDR1 is SGHAT and CDR2 is FQDESV (reference sequence). Clones were read by immunoSEQ multiplex PCR, and TCRdb kept only the in-frame ones, dropping some. Found here are some 110,000 clones, approximately 83% of them singletons; the top ten hold 13%. The rearrangement links TRBV11-1 to TRBJ1-1; D gene ambiguous. The material sequenced was blood. The sequence came from a woman between 45 and 60 years old in good health. CDR3 nucleotide sequence: TGTGCCAGCAGCTCCCATGCCGGGTTGGGAACTGAAGCTTTCTTT. The encoded protein is CASSSHAGLGTEAFF.